This T cell receptor (beta chain) was obtained from a study of blood T cells in healthy people across ages (dated by TCRdb to 2013 to 2016). General notes on the study: Template switching captured roughly one uniquely barcoded TCR beta cDNA molecule per two T cells in model experiments. Using deep sequencing normalized with unique cDNA molecular identifiers, the study measured how TCR beta repertoire diversity changes with age. Four age groups were formed from the donors: young (average about 15 years), middle-aged (around 41), aged (approximately 60) and long-lived (roughly 81). The study analyzed two additional independent replicas of 1 million unique cDNA reads from the same blood draw for two donors, one aged 18 to 30 and one aged 80 or older. What the authors observed across the whole study: Estimates of total diversity based on one million sequenced T cells were considered lower bounds and underestimates. Donor CMV infection status was unknown, potentially confounding age-related changes in expanded clonotypes. Since profiling was done on bulk unsorted PBMCs, naive and antigen-experienced compartments could not be conclusively compared. Observed TCR beta diversity per million T cells fell roughly linearly with age, and a significant reduction was already apparent by age around 44. Compared with the aged group, the long-lived group had more naive CD4+ T cells, fewer expanded clones and increased TCR diversity, a pattern suggesting age selection. A strong correlation was found between observed TCR beta diversity and the percentage of naive T cells measured by flow cytometry.

About this clonotype itself: What antigen it recognizes has not been identified. Base qualities are not provided; no much larger clone lies one nucleotide away.

The donors were about 40 Caucasian individuals from Russia, aged roughly 6 to 100 years, who were systemically healthy. Each donor gave approximately 10 milliliters of peripheral blood, collected into EDTA-treated Vacutainer tubes. Ficoll-Paque density-gradient centrifugation was used to isolate PBMCs, with at least 6 million per sample. Trizol reagent was used to extract total RNA from PBMCs, with at least 5 micrograms per sample. For every donor, flow cytometry on a PBMC aliquot measured the percentage of naive CD45RAhigh/CD27high T cells. Libraries were built with 5' RACE. Sequencing instrument: Illumina HiSeq 2500. The second PCR ran for about 6 to 12 cycles and used a J-beta primer mix along with a sample-barcoded 5' primer. Each TCR beta cDNA molecule received a unique molecular identifier from a template-switch 5' adaptor carrying 12 random nucleotides. At least 2.5 million CDR3-containing paired-end reads were obtained from each sample. First-strand cDNA synthesis was performed from all RNA using the Mint cDNA synthesis kit, with priming by a TRBC-specific oligonucleotide. After uracil-DNA glycosylase treatment, a first 18-cycle PCR used universal primers M1SS and BC2_uni_R on all cDNA. Concerning the study's data processing: Each sample was normalized by randomly selecting 1 million high-quality reads, each carrying a distinct molecular identifier. Instead of being binned into consensus sequences, reads with shared molecular identifiers were discarded. MiTCR, run with a Q25 quality threshold and the strictest error-elimination algorithm, handled CDR3 identification, clonotype clustering and error correction. A nonparametric unseen species model using Euler transformation provided a lower-bound estimate of total TCR beta diversity. TCRdb applied fastp at Q25 and MiXCR to the public reads, then kept only in-frame beta chains. CDR3 protein duplicates are merged, each entry listing the most common genes and DNA. The V and J calls, along with clone size, are taken from TCRdb and not from the paper's own processing. This sample comprises around 1,000,000 distinct CDR3 sequences, under 30% of them detected only once. Of the sample, approximately 0.7% is held by the ten largest clones.

Cut back by 3 bases and 2 bases, the V and J ends lie 7 bases apart. From the germline V gene, CDR1 is MNHEY and CDR2 is SVGEGT. CDR3 length: 14 amino acids, cysteine to phenylalanine. Only CDR3 DNA is held: 42 bases, read in frame from base 1. The same sample was also studied in work on T cells of mothers and their children. The second study's paper adds: Donors were nine systemically healthy Caucasian individuals: three mothers and their six children. cDNA synthesis used all of the extracted RNA, with roughly 1.6 ug of RNA in each 15 ul reaction. Sample barcodes and 2-4 random nucleotides were added via the M1S primer in the second PCR. Over 8 million TCR beta CDR3 reads came from each mother, compared with some 3 million reads from each child. TCR recombination output is similarly shaped by thymic selection in related and unrelated pairs, with a minor effect exerted by inherited differences. Normalized repertoire overlap was always slightly but never significantly higher in related than unrelated mother-child pairs. With a sensitivity of about 100 clones per million clonotypes, no persistent microchimeric T cell clones were detected. Deep NGS was used in the study to compare the TCR beta repertoires of mothers and children and to look for features that separate related mother-child pairs from unrelated individuals. The mean age was roughly 40 +/- 4 years for the mothers and approximately 11 +/- 4 years for the children. After adapter ligation with NEBNext reagents, the libraries were sequenced on Illumina HiSeq 2000 with 100+100 nt paired-end reads. Mother and child libraries were prepared a month apart and sequenced in separate runs to prevent cross-contamination. For each donor, between about 450,000 and 2,300,000 distinct TCR beta clonotypes were identified. Naive TCR beta clonotypes were estimated from low-frequency clonotypes matched to each donor's FACS-determined naive share, without sorting.

This clonotype was sampled from a girl aged 2-10 years in good health. The chain uses TRBV6-2 or TRBV6-3 and TRBJ2-2, with the D gene not clear enough to name. The source material was blood. The CDR3: CASSYSVNTGELFF. The DNA sequence follows: TGTGCCAGCAGTTATTCCGTAAACACCGGGGAGCTGTTTTTT.